This T cell receptor (beta chain) was recovered during a study of cytomegalovirus exposure and HLA in healthy donors. PCR was performed using 60 Vbeta and 13 Jbeta primers. Produced via immunoSEQ multiplex PCR; TCRdb's table is partial and in-frame only. The sample carries fewer than 200,000 clones, about two thirds recorded once. This clone occurred a few times. CDR1 is MNHEY, CDR2 SMNVEV, per germline (reference sequence). V lost 1 base to trimming and J lost 1 base, with 7 bases between them. CDR3 size: 14 residues. The sequenced material came from PBMCs. The chain couples TRBV27 to TRBJ1-1; D ambiguous. This receptor was obtained from a young woman in good health and CMV-seronegative. The CDR3 sequence is CASSLYGPNTEAFF. As DNA, the CDR3 is TGTGCCAGCAGTTTATATGGCCCGAACACTGAAGCTTTCTTT.